The clone carrying this TCR beta chain was observed a handful of times. Sequenced by immunoSEQ multiplex PCR; TCRdb stores in-frame clones only, minus some. The table includes around 13,000 clones, 65% to 85% detected once. The source of the sample is a study of somatic mutations in cytotoxic T cells in rheumatoid arthritis. Overall study: Patient blood was drawn as 30 ml EDTA; the draw came right after diagnosis and before any treatment. Among the T-cell populations stained with V beta antibodies, some were separated by flow sorting at nearly 100% purity, including V beta1+ cells whose TCRB was sequenced.

Trimming stripped 1 base from V and 7 bases from J, with 4 bases between. The V gene's germline CDR1 is SGHNT and CDR2 YENEEA. CDR3 length: 11 amino acids. The rearrangement uses TRBV11-3 and TRBJ1-1; D unclear. This sequence originates from an adult with rheumatoid arthritis. Sequenced sample: CD8+ T cells sorted from blood. The CDR3 region is CASSLVGEAFF. As DNA, the CDR3 is TGTGCCAGCAGCTTAGTAGGTGAAGCTTTCTTT.